A selection of T cell receptor beta chains follows, all from one sample in a study of regulatory T cells in long-lasting Graves disease. TCRdb reprocessed the multiplex PCR reads via MiXCR and lists one record per CDR3 protein. There are a few hundred thousand distinct CDR3 sequences in the sample; roughly a fifth occur only once, and 14% lies in the top ten. Here the sequenced sample was peripheral blood mononuclear cells (PBMCs), taken at new diagnosis, from a patient treated with antithyroid drugs. All receptors come from a female donor with Graves disease. CDR3s include the opening cysteine and the closing phenylalanine or tryptophan. The D gene is left open where the match is weak. For some rows the clone size is stated as once, few or many, or as a class when expanded; others skip it.

V: TRBV7-3; D: NA; J: TRBJ1-3; size: few; DNA: TGTGCCAGCAGCTCGGACGGGTCCTCTGGAAACACCATATATTTT; CDR3: CASSSDGSSGNTIYF
V: TRBV10-2; D: TRBD1; J: TRBJ1-2; size: NA; DNA: TGCGCCAGCAGCCTACGTGGACAGGGAGAGGGCTACACCTTC; CDR3: CASSLRGQGEGYTF
V: TRBV5-1; D: NA; J: TRBJ2-1; size: many; DNA: TGCGCCAGCAGCTCTGGGAGTTTCTCCTACAATGAGCAGTTCTTC; CDR3: CASSSGSFSYNEQFF
V: TRBV24-1; D: NA; J: TRBJ1-5; size: NA; DNA: TGTGCCACCAGTGATTTGTCAGGCAATCAGCCCCAGCATTTT; CDR3: CATSDLSGNQPQHF
V: TRBV6-1; D: NA; J: TRBJ2-3; size: many; DNA: TGTGCCAGCAGTGAACAGTCGGGGGATACGCAGTATTTT; CDR3: CASSEQSGDTQYF
V: TRBV4-1; D: NA; J: TRBJ1-1; size: NA; DNA: TGCGCCAGCAGCCAACTCCTGCAGGGAAGGAAGACTGAAGCTTTCTTT; CDR3: CASSQLLQGRKTEAFF
V: TRBV7-6; D: NA; J: TRBJ2-2; size: many; DNA: TGTGCCAGCAGCTTTTCGGGGGCAGGTACCGGGGAGCTGTTTTTT; CDR3: CASSFSGAGTGELFF
V: TRBV5-1; D: NA; J: TRBJ2-7; size: NA; DNA: TGCGCCAGCAGCCAAGAACAGGGCGACTACGAGCAGTACTTC; CDR3: CASSQEQGDYEQYF
V: TRBV7-2; D: TRBD2; J: TRBJ2-6; size: few; DNA: TGTGCCAGCAGCTTCTCTAGCGGTTACTCTGGGGCCAACGTCCTGACTTTC; CDR3: CASSFSSGYSGANVLTF
V: TRBV20-1; D: NA; J: TRBJ2-1; size: many; DNA: TGCAGTGCCCTACCCGTAAACAATGAGCAGTTCTTC; CDR3: CSALPVNNEQFF
V: TRBV7-9; D: TRBD1; J: TRBJ2-1; size: once; DNA: TGTGCCAGCAGCTTGGAGACAGGGGCCTACAATGAGCAGTTCTTC; CDR3: CASSLETGAYNEQFF
V: TRBV6-1; D: NA; J: TRBJ1-6; size: many; DNA: TGTGCCAGCAAGGAGCCTAGGTGGGACAACTATAATTCACCCCTCCACTTT; CDR3: CASKEPRWDNYNSPLHF
V: TRBV12-3/TRBV12-4; D: TRBD1; J: TRBJ2-1; size: NA; DNA: TGTGCCAGCAGACCTACCCTTCACGGGACAGGGGACTACAATGAGCAGTTCTTC; CDR3: CASRPTLHGTGDYNEQFF
V: TRBV5-1; D: NA; J: TRBJ2-6; size: many; DNA: TGCGCCAGCAGCTGGACTTCAGGGACGGGGGCCAACGTCCTGACTTTC; CDR3: CASSWTSGTGANVLTF
V: TRBV7-2; D: NA; J: TRBJ1-5; size: many; DNA: TGTGCCAGCAGCAACCACGCTGGGCTGCAGCCCCAGCATTTT; CDR3: CASSNHAGLQPQHF
V: TRBV6-1; D: NA; J: TRBJ1-6; size: many; DNA: TGTGCCAGCAGTGAAGGCAGGGGTGTCCCACCCCTCCACTTT; CDR3: CASSEGRGVPPLHF
V: TRBV27; D: NA; J: TRBJ1-1; size: NA; DNA: TGTGCCAGCTGGCCAAGGGGAGGGACTGAAGCTTTCTTT; CDR3: CASWPRGGTEAFF
V: TRBV7-9; D: TRBD2; J: TRBJ2-5; size: many; DNA: TGTGCCAGCAGCCTCCGAGACAAGGGACTAGGAGAGACCCAGTACTTC; CDR3: CASSLRDKGLGETQYF
V: TRBV6-1; D: TRBD2; J: TRBJ2-6; size: few; DNA: TGTGCTGGCGGGAGTTCCGGGGCCAACGTCCTGACTTTC; CDR3: CAGGSSGANVLTF
V: TRBV3-2; D: NA; J: TRBJ2-7; size: NA; DNA: TGTGCCAGCAGCCAAGATTGGATGCCAGGGTTATCCGACGAGCAGTACTTC; CDR3: CASSQDWMPGLSDEQYF
V: TRBV20-1; D: NA; J: TRBJ1-1; size: many; DNA: TGCAGTGCTAGCCCGGGGGCAGTGACTGAAGCTTTCTTT; CDR3: CSASPGAVTEAFF
V: TRBV20-1; D: NA; J: TRBJ2-7; size: NA; DNA: TGCAGTGCTAGAACTACCTACGAGCAGTACTTC; CDR3: CSARTTYEQYF
V: TRBV7-8; D: TRBD2; J: TRBJ2-7; size: many; DNA: TGTGCCAGCAGCAGGGGACTAGCGGGCCAGACACACTACGAGCAGTACTTC; CDR3: CASSRGLAGQTHYEQYF
V: TRBV2; D: NA; J: TRBJ2-1; size: many; DNA: TGTGCCAGCAGCCCTACGGACCGATACAATGAGCAGTTCTTC; CDR3: CASSPTDRYNEQFF
V: TRBV3-1; D: NA; J: TRBJ2-2; size: many; DNA: TGTGCCAGCAGCCAAGCGGCCGGGAGAAACACCGGGGAGCTGTTTTTT; CDR3: CASSQAAGRNTGELFF
V: TRBV20-1; D: NA; J: TRBJ2-7; size: NA; DNA: TGCAGTGCTAGAGACGGGCAGTCGGGGTTCTACGAGCAGTACTTC; CDR3: CSARDGQSGFYEQYF
V: TRBV7-2; D: NA; J: TRBJ1-2; size: NA; DNA: TGTGCCAGCAGCTTAACCCAGGGGCCTTGGATAGGCTACACCTTC; CDR3: CASSLTQGPWIGYTF
V: TRBV20-1; D: NA; J: TRBJ1-1; size: many; DNA: TGCAGTGCTAGGGGGGGTTATAATGAAGCTTTCTTT; CDR3: CSARGGYNEAFF
V: TRBV27; D: TRBD2; J: TRBJ2-7; size: many; DNA: TGTGCCAGCAGTCTGCGCCCGGGACTAGGGTTCTCCTACGAGCAGTACTTC; CDR3: CASSLRPGLGFSYEQYF
V: TRBV4-3; D: TRBD1; J: TRBJ2-1; size: NA; DNA: TGCGCCAGCAGCCAAGCTGCAAGACAGGGGGCTTTCGGTGAGCAGTTCTTC; CDR3: CASSQAARQGAFGEQFF
V: TRBV7-2; D: NA; J: TRBJ1-1; size: many; DNA: TGTGCCAGCAGCCCCAGGATGAACACTGAAGCTTTCTTT; CDR3: CASSPRMNTEAFF
V: TRBV2; D: TRBD1; J: TRBJ1-4; size: many; DNA: TGTGCCAGCAGCGAACCTACAGGGGGCTACGGTGAAAAACTGTTTTTT; CDR3: CASSEPTGGYGEKLFF
V: TRBV29-1; D: TRBD2; J: TRBJ2-5; size: many; DNA: TGCAGCGTGCTGACTAGCCTCCAAGAGACCCAGTACTTC; CDR3: CSVLTSLQETQYF
V: TRBV19; D: TRBD1; J: TRBJ1-3; size: NA; DNA: TGTGCCAGTAGTAAAATACAGGGGACGTCTGGAAACACCATATATTTT; CDR3: CASSKIQGTSGNTIYF
V: TRBV12-3/TRBV12-4; D: NA; J: TRBJ1-5; size: many; DNA: TGTGCCAGCAGCTTCGGTGATCAGCCCCAGCATTTT; CDR3: CASSFGDQPQHF
V: TRBV7-2; D: NA; J: TRBJ2-7; size: many; DNA: TGTGCCAGCAGCTTAGGGGGACATTCCTACGAGCAGTACTTC; CDR3: CASSLGGHSYEQYF
V: TRBV5-6; D: TRBD2; J: TRBJ2-1; size: many; DNA: TGTGCCAGCACCTACCCGGGGGTAGCGGGAGTTTATGAGCAGTTCTTC; CDR3: CASTYPGVAGVYEQFF
V: TRBV30; D: NA; J: TRBJ2-5; size: many; DNA: TGTGCCTGGAAACCCCTAGCAGTAGAGACCCAGTACTTC; CDR3: CAWKPLAVETQYF
V: TRBV20-1; D: NA; J: TRBJ2-5; size: NA; DNA: TGCAGTGCTAGAGAGGACAGATGGGAGACCCAGTACTTC; CDR3: CSAREDRWETQYF
V: TRBV15; D: NA; J: TRBJ2-7; size: few; DNA: TGTGCCACCAGCAGGGATAGGACACCTAAAATCTACGAGCAGTACTTC; CDR3: CATSRDRTPKIYEQYF
V: TRBV12-3/TRBV12-4; D: NA; J: TRBJ1-6; size: many; DNA: TGTGCCAGCAGTCCCTACGACGCAGATTCACCCCTCCACTTT; CDR3: CASSPYDADSPLHF
V: TRBV11-2; D: TRBD1; J: TRBJ2-7; size: many; DNA: TGTGCCAGTACGAGGGGGACAGATCTCTACGAGCAGTACTTC; CDR3: CASTRGTDLYEQYF
V: TRBV28; D: NA; J: TRBJ1-5; size: NA; DNA: TGTGCCAGCAGTTCGTCCCGGGACGGGTTGAATCAGCCCCAGCATTTT; CDR3: CASSSSRDGLNQPQHF
V: TRBV14; D: NA; J: TRBJ1-2; size: many; DNA: TGTGCCAGCAGCCAGGGTCAAGGCTATGGCTACACCTTC; CDR3: CASSQGQGYGYTF
V: TRBV20-1; D: NA; J: TRBJ2-5; size: many; DNA: TGCAGTGCTACCGACCTTCTAGCGTCTCAGCAAGAGACCCAGTACTTC; CDR3: CSATDLLASQQETQYF
V: TRBV11-3; D: NA; J: TRBJ2-7; size: many; DNA: TGTGCCAGCAGCTTCCTGACCGGATCGGCGCAGTACTTC; CDR3: CASSFLTGSAQYF
V: TRBV11-2; D: NA; J: TRBJ2-4; size: many; DNA: TGTGCCAGCAGCTTAGACCATATACGTGGCATTCAGTACTTC; CDR3: CASSLDHIRGIQYF
V: TRBV2; D: TRBD1; J: TRBJ2-7; size: NA; DNA: TGTGCCAGCACAGACAGGGGTGTCGACGAGCAGTACTTC; CDR3: CASTDRGVDEQYF
V: TRBV12-3/TRBV12-4; D: NA; J: TRBJ1-1; size: many; DNA: TGTGCCAGCAGAAGTGAGTTTAGGGACACTGAAGCTTTCTTT; CDR3: CASRSEFRDTEAFF
V: TRBV28; D: NA; J: TRBJ1-1; size: many; DNA: TGTGCCAGCAGTTCGGGAAGGTGGGGGGGGGGCATGAACACTGAAGCTTTCTTT; CDR3: CASSSGRWGGGMNTEAFF
V: TRBV5-6; D: NA; J: TRBJ2-5; size: many; DNA: TGTGCCAGCAGCTTGGTTCAAGGGACGGACGAGACCCAGTACTTC; CDR3: CASSLVQGTDETQYF
V: TRBV3-1; D: NA; J: TRBJ1-4; size: many; DNA: TGTGCCAGCAGCCAAGATTGGGGGGTTGGTGAAAAACTGTTTTTT; CDR3: CASSQDWGVGEKLFF
V: TRBV5-1; D: TRBD2; J: TRBJ2-5; size: NA; DNA: TGCGCCAGCAGCTCCAGGCTAGCGGGGGGGCCAGAGACCCAGTACTTC; CDR3: CASSSRLAGGPETQYF
V: TRBV2; D: NA; J: TRBJ2-1; size: many; DNA: TGTGCCAGCAGAGATTGGATTTACAATGAGCAGTTCTTC; CDR3: CASRDWIYNEQFF